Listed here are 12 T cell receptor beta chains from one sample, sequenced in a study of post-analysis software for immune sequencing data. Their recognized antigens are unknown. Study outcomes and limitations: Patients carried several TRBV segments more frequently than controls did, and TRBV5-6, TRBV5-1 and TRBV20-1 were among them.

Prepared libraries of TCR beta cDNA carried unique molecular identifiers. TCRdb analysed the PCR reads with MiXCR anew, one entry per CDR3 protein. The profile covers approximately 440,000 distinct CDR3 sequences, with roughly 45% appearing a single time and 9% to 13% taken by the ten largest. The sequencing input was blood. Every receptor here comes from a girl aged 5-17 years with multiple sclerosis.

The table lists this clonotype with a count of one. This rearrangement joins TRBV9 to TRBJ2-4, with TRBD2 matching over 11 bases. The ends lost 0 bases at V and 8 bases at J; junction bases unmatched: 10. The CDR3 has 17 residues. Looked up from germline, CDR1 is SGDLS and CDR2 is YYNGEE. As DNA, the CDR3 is TGTGCCAGCAGCGTAGCTACCCTAGCGGGAGGTTCGGACATTCAGTACTTC. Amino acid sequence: CASSVATLAGGSDIQYF.

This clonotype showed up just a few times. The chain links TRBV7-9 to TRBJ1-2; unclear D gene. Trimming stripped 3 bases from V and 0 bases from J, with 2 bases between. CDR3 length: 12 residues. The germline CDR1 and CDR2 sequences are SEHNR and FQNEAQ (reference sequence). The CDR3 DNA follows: TGTGCCAGCAGCTTTACTAACTATGGCTACACCTTC. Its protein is CASSFTNYGYTF.

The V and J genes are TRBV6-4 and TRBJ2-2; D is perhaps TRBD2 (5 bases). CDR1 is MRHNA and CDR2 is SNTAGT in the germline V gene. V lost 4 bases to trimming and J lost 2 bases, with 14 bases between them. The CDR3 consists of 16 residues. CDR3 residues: CASSVLSGGNTGELFF. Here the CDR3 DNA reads TGTGCCAGCAGTGTACTAAGCGGAGGTAACACCGGGGAGCTGTTTTTT.

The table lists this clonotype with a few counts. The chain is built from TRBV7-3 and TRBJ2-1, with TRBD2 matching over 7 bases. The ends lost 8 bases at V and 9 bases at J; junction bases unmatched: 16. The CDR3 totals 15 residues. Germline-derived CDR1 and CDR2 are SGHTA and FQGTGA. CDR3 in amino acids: CASSPGLAGVGEQFF. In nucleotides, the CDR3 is TGTGCCAGCTCACCAGGTCTCGCGGGAGTGGGTGAGCAGTTCTTC.

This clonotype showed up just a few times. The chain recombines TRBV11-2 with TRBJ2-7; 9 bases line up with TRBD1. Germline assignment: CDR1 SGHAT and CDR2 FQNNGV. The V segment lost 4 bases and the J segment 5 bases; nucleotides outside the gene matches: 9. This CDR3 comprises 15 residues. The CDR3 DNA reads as TGTGCCAGCAGCTACGCCGGGACAGGGATAGACGAGCAGTACTTC. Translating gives CASSYAGTGIDEQYF.

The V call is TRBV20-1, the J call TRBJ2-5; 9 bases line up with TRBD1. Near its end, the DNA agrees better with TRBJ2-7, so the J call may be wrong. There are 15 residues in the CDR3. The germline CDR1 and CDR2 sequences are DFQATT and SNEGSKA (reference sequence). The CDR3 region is CSATRPGQGEYEQYF. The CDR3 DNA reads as TGCAGTGCTACCAGGCCGGGACAGGGAGAATACGAGCAGTACTTC.

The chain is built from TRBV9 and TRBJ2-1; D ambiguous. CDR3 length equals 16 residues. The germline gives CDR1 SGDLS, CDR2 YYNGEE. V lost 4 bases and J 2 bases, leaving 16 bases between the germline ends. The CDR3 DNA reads TGTGCCAGCAGCCCCCCGGCCCGTCTCGCCTACAATGAGCAGTTCTTC. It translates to CASSPPARLAYNEQFF.

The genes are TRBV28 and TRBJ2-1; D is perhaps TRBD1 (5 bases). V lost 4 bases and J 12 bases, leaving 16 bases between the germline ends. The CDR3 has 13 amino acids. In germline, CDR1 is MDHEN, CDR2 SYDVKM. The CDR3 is CASSSPVQEWQFF. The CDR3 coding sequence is TGTGCCAGCAGTTCACCCGTACAGGAGTGGCAGTTCTTC.

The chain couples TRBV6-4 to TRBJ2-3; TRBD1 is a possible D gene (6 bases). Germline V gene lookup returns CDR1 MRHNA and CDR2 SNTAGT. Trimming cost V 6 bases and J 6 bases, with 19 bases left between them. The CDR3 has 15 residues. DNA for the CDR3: TGTGCCAGCAGCGCCAGGGGTTGGTCGGCGGATACGCAGTATTTT. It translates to CASSARGWSADTQYF.

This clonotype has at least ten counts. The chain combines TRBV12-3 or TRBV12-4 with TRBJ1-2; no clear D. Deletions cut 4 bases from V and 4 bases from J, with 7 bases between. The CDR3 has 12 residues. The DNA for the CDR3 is TGTGCCAGCAGTTCGACCCCCTATGGCTACACCTTC. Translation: CASSSTPYGYTF.

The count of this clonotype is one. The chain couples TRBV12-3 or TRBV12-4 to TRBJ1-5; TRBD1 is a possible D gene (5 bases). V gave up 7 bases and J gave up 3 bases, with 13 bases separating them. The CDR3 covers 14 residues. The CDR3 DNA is TGTGCCAGCACCCCGGGACCGAACAATCAGCCCCAGCATTTT. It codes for CASTPGPNNQPQHF.

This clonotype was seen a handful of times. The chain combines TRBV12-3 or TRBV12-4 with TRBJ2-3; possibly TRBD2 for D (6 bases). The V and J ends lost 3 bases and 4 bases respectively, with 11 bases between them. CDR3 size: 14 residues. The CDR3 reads CASSFGSSADTQYF. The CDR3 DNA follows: TGTGCCAGCAGTTTCGGGAGCAGCGCAGATACGCAGTATTTT.